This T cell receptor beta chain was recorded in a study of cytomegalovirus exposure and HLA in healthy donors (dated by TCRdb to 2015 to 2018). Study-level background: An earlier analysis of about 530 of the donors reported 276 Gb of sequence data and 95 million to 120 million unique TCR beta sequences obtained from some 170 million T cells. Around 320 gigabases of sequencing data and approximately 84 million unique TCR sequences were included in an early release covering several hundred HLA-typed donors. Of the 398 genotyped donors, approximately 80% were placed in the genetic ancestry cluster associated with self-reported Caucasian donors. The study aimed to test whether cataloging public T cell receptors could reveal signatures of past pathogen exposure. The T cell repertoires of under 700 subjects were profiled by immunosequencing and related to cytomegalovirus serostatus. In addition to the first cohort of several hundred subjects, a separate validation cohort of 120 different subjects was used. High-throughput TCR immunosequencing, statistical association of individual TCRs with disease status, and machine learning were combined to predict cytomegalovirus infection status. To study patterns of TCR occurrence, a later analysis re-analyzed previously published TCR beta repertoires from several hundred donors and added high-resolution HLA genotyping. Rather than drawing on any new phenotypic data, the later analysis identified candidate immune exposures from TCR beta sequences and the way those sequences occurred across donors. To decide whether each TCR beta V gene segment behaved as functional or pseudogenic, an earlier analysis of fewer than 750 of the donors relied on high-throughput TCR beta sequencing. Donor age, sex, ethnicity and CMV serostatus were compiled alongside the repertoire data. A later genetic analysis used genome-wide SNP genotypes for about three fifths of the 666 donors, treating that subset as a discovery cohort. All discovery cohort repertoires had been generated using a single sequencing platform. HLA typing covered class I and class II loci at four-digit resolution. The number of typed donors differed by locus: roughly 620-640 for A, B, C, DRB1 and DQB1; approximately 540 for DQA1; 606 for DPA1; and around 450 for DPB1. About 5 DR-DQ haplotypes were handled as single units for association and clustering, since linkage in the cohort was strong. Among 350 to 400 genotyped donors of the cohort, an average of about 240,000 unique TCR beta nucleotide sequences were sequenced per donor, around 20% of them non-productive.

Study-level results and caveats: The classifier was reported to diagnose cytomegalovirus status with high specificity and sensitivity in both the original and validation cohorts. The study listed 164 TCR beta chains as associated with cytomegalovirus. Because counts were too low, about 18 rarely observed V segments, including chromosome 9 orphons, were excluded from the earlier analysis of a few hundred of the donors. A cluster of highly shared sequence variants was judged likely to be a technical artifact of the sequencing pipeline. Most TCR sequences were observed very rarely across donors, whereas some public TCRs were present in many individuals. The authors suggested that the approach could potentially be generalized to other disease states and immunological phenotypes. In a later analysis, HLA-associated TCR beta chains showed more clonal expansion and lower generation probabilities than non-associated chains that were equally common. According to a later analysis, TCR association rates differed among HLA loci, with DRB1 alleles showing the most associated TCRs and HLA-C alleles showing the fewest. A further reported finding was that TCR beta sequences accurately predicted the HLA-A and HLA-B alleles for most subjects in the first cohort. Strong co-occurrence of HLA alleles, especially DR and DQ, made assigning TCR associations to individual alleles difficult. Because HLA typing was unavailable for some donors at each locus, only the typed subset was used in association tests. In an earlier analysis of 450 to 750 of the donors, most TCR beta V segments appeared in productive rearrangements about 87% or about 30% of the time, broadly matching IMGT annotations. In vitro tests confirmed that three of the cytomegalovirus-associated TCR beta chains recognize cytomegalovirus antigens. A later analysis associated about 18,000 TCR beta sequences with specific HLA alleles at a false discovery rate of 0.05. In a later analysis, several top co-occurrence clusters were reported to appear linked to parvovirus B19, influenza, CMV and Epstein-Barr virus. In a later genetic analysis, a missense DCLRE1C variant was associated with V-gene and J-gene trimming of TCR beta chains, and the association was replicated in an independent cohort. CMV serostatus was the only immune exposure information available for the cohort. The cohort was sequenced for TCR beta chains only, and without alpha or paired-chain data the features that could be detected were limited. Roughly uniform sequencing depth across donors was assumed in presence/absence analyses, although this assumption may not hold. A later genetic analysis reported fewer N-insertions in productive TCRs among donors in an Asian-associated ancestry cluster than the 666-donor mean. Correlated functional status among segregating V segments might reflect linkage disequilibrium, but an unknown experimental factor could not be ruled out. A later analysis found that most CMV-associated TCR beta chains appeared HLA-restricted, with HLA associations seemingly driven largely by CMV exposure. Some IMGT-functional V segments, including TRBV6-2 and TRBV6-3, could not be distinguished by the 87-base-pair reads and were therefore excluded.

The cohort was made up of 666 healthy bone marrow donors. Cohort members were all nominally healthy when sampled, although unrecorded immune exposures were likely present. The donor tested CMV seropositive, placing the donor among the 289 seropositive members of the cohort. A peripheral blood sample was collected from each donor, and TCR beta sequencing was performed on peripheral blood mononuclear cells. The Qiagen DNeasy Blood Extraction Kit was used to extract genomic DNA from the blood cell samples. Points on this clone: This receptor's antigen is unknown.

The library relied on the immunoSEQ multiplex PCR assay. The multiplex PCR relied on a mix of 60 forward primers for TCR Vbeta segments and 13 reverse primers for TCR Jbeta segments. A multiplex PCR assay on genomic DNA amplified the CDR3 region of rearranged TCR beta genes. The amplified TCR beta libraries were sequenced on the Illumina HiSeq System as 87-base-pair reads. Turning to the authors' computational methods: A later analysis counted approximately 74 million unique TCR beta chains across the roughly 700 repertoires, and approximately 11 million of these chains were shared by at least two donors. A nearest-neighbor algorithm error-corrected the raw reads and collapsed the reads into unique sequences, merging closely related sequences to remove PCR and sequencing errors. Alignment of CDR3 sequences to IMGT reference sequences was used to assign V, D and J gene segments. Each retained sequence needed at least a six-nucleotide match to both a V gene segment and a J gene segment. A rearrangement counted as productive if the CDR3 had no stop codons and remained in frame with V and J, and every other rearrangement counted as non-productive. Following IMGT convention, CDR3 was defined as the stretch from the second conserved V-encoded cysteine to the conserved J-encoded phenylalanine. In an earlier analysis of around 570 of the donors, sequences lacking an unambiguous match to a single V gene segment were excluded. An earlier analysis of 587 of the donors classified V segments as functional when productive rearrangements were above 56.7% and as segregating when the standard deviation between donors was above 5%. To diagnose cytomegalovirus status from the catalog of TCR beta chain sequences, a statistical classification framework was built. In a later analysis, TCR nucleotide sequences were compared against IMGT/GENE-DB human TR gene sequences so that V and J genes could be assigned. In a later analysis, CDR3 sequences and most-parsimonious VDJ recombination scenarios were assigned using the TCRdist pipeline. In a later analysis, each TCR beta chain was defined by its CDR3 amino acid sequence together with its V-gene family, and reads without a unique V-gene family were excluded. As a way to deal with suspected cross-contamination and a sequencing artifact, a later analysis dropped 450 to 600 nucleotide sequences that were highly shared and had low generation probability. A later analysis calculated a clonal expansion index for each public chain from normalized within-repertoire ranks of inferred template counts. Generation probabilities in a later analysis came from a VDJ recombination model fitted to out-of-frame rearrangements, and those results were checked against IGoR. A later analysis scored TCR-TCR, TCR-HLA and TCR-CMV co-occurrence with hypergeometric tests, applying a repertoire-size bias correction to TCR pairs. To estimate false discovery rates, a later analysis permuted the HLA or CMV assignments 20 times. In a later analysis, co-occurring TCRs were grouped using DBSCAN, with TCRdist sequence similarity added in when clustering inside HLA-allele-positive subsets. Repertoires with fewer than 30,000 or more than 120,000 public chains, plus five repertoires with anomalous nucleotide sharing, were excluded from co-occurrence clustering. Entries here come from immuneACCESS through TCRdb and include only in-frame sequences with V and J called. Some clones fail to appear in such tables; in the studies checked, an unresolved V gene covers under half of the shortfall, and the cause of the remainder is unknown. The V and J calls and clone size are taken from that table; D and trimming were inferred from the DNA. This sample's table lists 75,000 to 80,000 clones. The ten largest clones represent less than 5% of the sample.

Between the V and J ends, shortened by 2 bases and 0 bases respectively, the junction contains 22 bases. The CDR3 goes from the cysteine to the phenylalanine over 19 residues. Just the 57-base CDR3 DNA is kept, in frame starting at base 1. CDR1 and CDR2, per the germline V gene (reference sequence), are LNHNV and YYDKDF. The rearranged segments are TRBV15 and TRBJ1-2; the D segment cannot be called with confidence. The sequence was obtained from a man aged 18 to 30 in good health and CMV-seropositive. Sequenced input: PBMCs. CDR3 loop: CATSRSPSPYGLANYGYTF. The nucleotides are TGTGCCACCAGCAGATCCCCAAGCCCATACGGACTAGCTAACTATGGCTACACCTTC.